This TCR beta chain was recorded in a study of post-analysis software for immune sequencing data. About the research overall: The patients showed relapsing-remitting, secondary progressive and progressive-relapsing multiple sclerosis courses.

In regard to this clonotype: Its antigen remains unknown.

Study-level findings and limits: A significant reduction in normalized Chao1 diversity was observed in multiple sclerosis patients versus controls. Strong same-batch co-clustering of samples appeared with F measure clustering. The study found TRBV5-6, TRBV5-1 and TRBV20-1 among 4 or 5 TRBV segments more frequent in patients than controls.

CDR3 length: 15 amino acids. V shed 2 bases, J shed 0 bases, and the junction held 4 bases outside the gene matches. CDR1 is SGHKS, CDR2 YYEKEE, per germline (reference sequence). The TCR beta cDNA libraries contained unique molecular identifiers. When about 0.9 to 10 million T cells were used, they gave 500,000 or so cDNA molecules. A single record per CDR3 protein comes from TCRdb applying MiXCR to the PCR reads. The sample has hundreds of thousands of distinct CDR3 sequences, approximately 38% seen once; the top ten hold roughly 13%. This sequence originates from a girl aged 10 to 17 with multiple sclerosis. Sequencing was carried out using blood. J is TRBJ2-7 and V is TRBV5-5, with 8 bases that match TRBD2. The CDR3 protein is CASSFTSGSSYEQYF. CDR3 DNA: TGTGCCAGCAGCTTCACTAGCGGTAGCTCCTACGAGCAGTACTTC. Looking up the rest from reference TRBV5-5 and TRBJ2-7 gives the full variable domain: DAGVTQSPTHLIKTRGQQVTLRCSPISGHKSVSWYQQVLGQGPQFIFQYYEKEERGRGNFPDRFSARQFPNYSSELNVNALLLGDSALYLCASSFTSGSSYEQYFGPGTRLTVT.